This T cell receptor (beta chain) was identified during a study of cytomegalovirus exposure and HLA in healthy donors. Across the whole study: Drawn from HLA-typed donors, about 85 million unique TCRs were held in an early data release.

Comments on this clone: As yet, its antigen is unknown.

The CDR3 is 14 amino acids. Germline V gene sequence: CDR1 MNHEY, CDR2 SMNVEV (reference sequence). The junction had 6 bases not matched to a gene; V was cut back by 1 base and J by 10 bases. Study findings and constraints: Reportedly, a later analysis found an Asian-associated ancestry cluster had fewer N-insertions than the approximately 600-donor mean. Reports indicate that TCR beta sequences accurately predicted the HLA-A and HLA-B alleles of most subjects.

PCR involved 60 Vbeta and 13 Jbeta primers. Sequenced by immunoSEQ multiplex PCR; TCRdb stores in-frame clones only, minus some. The data show tens of thousands of clones, around 80% seen once. Sequencing was carried out using PBMCs. This chain connects TRBV27 to TRBJ1-4; 7 bases match TRBD1. The clonotype originates from a male donor in good health and CMV-seronegative. In nucleotides, the CDR3 is TGTGCCAGCAGTTTATTGCAGGGGGGAGGAAAACTGTTTTTT. Amino acid sequence: CASSLLQGGGKLFF.